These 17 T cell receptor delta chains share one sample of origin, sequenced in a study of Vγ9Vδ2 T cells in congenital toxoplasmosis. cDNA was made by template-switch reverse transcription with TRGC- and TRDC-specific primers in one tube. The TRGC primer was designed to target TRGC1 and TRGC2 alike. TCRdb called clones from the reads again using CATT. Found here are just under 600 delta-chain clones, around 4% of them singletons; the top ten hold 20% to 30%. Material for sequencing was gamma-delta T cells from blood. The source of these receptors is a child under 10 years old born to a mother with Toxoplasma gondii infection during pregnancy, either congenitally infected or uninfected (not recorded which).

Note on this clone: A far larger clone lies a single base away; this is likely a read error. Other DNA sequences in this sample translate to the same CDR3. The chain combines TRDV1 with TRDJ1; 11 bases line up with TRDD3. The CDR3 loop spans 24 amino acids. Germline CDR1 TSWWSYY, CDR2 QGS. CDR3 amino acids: CALGELTPLLPRLGDTRGTDKLIF. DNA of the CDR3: TGTGCTCTTGGTGAACTAACCCCCCTTCTCCCCCGGCTGGGGGATACTCGGGGCACCGATAAACTCATCTTT.

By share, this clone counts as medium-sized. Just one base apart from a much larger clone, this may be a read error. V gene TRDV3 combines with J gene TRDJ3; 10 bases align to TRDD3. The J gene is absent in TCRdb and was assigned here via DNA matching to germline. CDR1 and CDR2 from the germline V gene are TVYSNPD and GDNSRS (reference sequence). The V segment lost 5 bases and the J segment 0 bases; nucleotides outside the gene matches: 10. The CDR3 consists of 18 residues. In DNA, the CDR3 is TGTGCCATTAAGTTGGCTGGGGGATACTCCTGGGACACCCGACAGATGTTTTTC. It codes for CAIKLAGGYSWDTRQMFF.

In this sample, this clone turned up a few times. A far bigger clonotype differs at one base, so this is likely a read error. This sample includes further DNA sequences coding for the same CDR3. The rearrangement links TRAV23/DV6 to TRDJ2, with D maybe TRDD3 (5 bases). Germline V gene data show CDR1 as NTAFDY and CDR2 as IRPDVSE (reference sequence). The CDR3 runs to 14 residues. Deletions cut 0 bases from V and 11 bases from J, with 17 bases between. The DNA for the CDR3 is TGTGCAGCAAGCATTGGGATTGCCAGGGCCCAACTCTTCTTT. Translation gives CAASIGIARAQLFF.

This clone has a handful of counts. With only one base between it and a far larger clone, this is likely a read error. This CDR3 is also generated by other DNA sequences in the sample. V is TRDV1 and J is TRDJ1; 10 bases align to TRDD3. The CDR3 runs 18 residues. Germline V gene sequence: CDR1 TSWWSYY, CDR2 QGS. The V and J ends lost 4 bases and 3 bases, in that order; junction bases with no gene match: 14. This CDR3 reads CALGGQTGGYGGSDKLIF. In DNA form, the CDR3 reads TGTGCTCTTGGGGGTCAAACGGGGGGATACGGGGGGTCCGATAAACTCATCTTT.

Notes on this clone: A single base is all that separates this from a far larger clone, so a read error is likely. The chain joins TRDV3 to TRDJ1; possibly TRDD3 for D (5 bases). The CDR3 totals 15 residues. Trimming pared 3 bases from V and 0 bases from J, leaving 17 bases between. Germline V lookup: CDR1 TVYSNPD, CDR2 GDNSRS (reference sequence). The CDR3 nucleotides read TGTGCCTTCACAAAGGGGAAACCGCACACCGATAAACTCATCTTT. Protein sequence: CAFTKGKPHTDKLIF.

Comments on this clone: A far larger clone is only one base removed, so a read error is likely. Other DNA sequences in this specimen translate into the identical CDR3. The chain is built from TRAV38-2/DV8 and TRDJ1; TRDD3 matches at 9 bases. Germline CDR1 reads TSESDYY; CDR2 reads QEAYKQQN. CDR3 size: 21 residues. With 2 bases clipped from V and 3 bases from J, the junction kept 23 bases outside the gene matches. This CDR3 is CAYRSSGDLPWGIRGPDKLIF. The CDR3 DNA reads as TGTGCTTATAGGAGTTCGGGTGACCTGCCCTGGGGGATCAGAGGCCCCGATAAACTCATCTTT.

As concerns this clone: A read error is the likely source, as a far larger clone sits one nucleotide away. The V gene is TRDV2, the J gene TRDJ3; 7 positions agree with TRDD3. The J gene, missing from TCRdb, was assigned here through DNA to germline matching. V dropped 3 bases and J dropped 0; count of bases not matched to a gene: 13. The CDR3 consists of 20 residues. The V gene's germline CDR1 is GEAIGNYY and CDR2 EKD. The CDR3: CACDSPLLGTRSWDTRQMFF. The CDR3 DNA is TGTGCCTGTGACTCACCTCTACTGGGGACTCGCTCCTGGGACACCCGACAGATGTTTTTC.

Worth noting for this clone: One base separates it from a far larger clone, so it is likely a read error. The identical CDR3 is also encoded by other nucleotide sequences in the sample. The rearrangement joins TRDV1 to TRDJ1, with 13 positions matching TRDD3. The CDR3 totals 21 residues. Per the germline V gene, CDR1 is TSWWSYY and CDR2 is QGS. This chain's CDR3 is CALGELSHILGDTRIPDKLIF. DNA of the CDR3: TGTGCTCTAGGGGAACTTTCACATATACTGGGGGATACGCGTATTCCCGATAAACTCATCTTT.

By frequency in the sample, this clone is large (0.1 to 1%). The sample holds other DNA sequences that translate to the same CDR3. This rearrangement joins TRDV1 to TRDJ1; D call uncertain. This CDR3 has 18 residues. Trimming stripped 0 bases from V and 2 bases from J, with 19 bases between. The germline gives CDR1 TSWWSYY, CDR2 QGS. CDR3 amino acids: CALGELAGDGSWTDKLIF. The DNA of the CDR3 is TGTGCTCTTGGGGAACTGGCTGGAGATGGCAGTTGGACCGATAAACTCATCTTT.

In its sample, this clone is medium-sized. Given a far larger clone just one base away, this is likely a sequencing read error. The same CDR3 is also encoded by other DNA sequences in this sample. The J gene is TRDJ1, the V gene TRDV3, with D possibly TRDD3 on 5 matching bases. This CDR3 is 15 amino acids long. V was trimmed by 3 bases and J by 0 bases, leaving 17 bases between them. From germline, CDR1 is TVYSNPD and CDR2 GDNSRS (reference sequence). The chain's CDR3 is CAFTKGKPYTDKLIF. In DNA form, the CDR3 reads TGTGCCTTCACAAAGGGGAAACCATACACCGATAAACTCATCTTT.

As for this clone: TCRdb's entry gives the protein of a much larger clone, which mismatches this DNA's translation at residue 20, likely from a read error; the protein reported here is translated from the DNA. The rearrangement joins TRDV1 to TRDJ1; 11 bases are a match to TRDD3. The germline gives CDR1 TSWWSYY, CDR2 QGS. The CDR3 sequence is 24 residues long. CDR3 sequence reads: CALGELTPLLPRLGDTRGTNKLIF. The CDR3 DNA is TGTGCTCTTGGGGAACTAACCCCCCTTCTCCCCCGGCTGGGGGATACTCGGGGCACCAATAAACTCATCTTT.

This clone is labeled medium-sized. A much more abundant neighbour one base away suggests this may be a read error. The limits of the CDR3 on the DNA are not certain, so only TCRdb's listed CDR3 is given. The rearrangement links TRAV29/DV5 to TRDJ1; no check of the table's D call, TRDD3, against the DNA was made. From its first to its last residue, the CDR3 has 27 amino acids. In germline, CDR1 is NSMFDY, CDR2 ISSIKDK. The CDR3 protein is CSVLLCSSLPPRDTRMPRGSITDKLIF.

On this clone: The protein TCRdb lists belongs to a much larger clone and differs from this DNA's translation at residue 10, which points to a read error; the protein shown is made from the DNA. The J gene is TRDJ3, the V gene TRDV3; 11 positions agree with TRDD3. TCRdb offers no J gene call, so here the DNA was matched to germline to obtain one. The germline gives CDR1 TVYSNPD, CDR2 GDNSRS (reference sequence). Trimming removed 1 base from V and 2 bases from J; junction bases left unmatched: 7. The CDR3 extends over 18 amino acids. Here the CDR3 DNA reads TGTGCCTTTAAGTTGGCTGGGGGATACCCCTGGGACACCCGACAGATGTTTTTC. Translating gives CAFKLAGGYPWDTRQMFF.

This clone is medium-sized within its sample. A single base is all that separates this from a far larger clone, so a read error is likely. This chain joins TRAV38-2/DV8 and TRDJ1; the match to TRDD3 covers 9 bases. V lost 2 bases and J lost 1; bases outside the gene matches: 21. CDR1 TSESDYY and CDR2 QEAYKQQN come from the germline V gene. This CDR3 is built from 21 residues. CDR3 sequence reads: CAYRSSGDLPWGIRGTDKLIF. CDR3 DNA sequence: TGTGCTTATAGGAGTTCGGGTGACCTACCCTGGGGGATCAGAGGCACCGATAAACTCATCTTT.

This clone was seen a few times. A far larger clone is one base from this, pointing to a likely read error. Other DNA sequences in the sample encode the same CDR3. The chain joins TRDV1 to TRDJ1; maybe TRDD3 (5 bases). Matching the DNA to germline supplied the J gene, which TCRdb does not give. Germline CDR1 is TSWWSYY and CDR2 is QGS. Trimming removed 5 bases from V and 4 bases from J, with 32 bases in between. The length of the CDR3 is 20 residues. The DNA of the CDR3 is TGTGCTCTTGGGACGACTCAGTGGGGAATATTGATTAAGTCGAGCGATAAACTCATCTTT. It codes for CALGTTQWGILIKSSDKLIF.

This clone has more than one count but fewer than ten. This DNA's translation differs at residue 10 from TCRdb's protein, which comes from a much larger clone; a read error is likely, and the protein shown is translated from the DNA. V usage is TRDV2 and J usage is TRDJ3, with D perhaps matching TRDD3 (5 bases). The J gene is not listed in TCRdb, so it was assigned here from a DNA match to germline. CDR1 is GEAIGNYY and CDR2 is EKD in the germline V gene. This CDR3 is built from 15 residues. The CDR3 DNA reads TGTGCCTGTGACACTGGCTCCTGGGACATCCGACAGATGTTTTTC. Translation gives CACDTGSWDIRQMFF.

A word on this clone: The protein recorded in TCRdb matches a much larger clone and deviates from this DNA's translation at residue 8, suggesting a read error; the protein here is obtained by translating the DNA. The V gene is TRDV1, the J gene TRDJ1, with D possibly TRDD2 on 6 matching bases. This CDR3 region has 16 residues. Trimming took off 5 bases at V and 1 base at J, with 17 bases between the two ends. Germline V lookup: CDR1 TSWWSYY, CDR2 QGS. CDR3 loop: CALGNPSTGPTDKLIF. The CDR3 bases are TGTGCTCTTGGGAACCCTTCCACCGGCCCCACCGATAAACTCATCTTT.